A single sample is the source of the 15 T cell receptor beta chains below, sequenced in a study of cytomegalovirus exposure and HLA in healthy donors. The PCR was carried out with 60 Vbeta primers and 13 Jbeta primers. Assay: immunoSEQ multiplex PCR; the TCRdb copy retains only in-frame clones and omits some. The sample records roughly 130,000 clones, about 82% being singletons. The sequencing sample was made of PBMCs. The receptors here all came from a boy younger than 18 in good health and CMV-seronegative.

The CDR3 is CASSRGPGLDGGELFF. In DNA, the CDR3 is TGCGCCAGCAGCCGCGGCCCCGGACTGGACGGCGGGGAGCTGTTTTTT. The chain is built from TRBV5-1 and TRBJ2-2; possible D gene TRBD2, 5 bases. The CDR3 loop spans 16 amino acids. Germline assignment: CDR1 SGHRS and CDR2 YFSETQ. Trimming shortened V by 4 bases and J by 7 bases, and 20 bases separated the two germline ends.

The genes are TRBV5-1 and TRBJ2-7; 7 bases line up with TRBD2. The CDR3 sequence is 15 residues long. Germline V gene data show CDR1 as SGHRS and CDR2 as YFSETQ. The junction had 5 bases not matched to a gene; V was cut back by 0 bases and J by 2 bases. The CDR3 is CASSLGSSGTYEQYF. The CDR3 DNA follows: TGCGCCAGCAGCTTGGGGTCTAGCGGAACCTACGAGCAGTACTTC.

CDR3 loop: CASSQDPGGTEAFF. Here the CDR3 DNA reads TGTGCCAGCAGTCAAGATCCGGGAGGCACTGAAGCTTTCTTT. The J gene is TRBJ1-1, the V gene TRBV5-4; D gene unclear. CDR3 length equals 14 residues. Germline assignment: CDR1 SGHNT and CDR2 YYREEE (reference sequence). Trimming took 5 bases from V and 4 from J, leaving 15 bases between them.

V usage is TRBV6-5 and J usage is TRBJ2-3; D is possibly TRBD1 (6 bases). Trimming took 2 bases from V and 2 from J, leaving 14 bases between them. CDR3 length: 16 residues. The germline V gene encodes CDR1 MNHEY and CDR2 SVGAGI. The CDR3 spells CASSYGAGAYTDTQYF. As DNA, the CDR3 is TGTGCCAGCAGTTACGGGGCAGGGGCTTACACAGATACGCAGTATTTT.

The chain couples TRBV30 to TRBJ1-1; 7 nucleotides agree with TRBD1. Trimming took 3 bases from V and 11 from J; bases not matched to a gene: 15. Germline V gene data show CDR1 as GTSNPN and CDR2 as SVGIG (reference sequence). There are 14 residues in the CDR3. CDR3 residues: CAWRNRGGSVGAFF. DNA of the CDR3: TGTGCCTGGAGGAACAGGGGCGGATCGGTAGGGGCTTTCTTT.

V usage is TRBV5-4 and J usage is TRBJ1-1; D possibly corresponds to TRBD1 (6 bases). Trimming removed 2 bases at V and 3 bases at J, with 17 bases between. The germline gives CDR1 SGHNT, CDR2 YYREEE (reference sequence). This CDR3 spans 16 amino acids. CDR3 amino acids: CASSFGGGAADTEAFF. CDR3 in DNA: TGTGCCAGCAGCTTTGGAGGGGGGGCAGCGGACACTGAAGCTTTCTTT. The full variable domain, in which reference TRBV5-4 and TRBJ1-1 provide the parts outside the CDR3, is ETGVTQSPTHLIKTRGQQVTLRCSSQSGHNTVSWYQQALGQGPQFIFQYYREEENGRGNFPPRFSGLQFPNYSSELNVNALELDDSALYLCASSFGGGAADTEAFFGQGTRLTVV.

The chain uses TRBV11-3 and TRBJ2-3; no clear D gene. The germline V and J ends were trimmed by 3 bases and 0 bases, with 7 bases remaining between them. Germline V gives CDR1 SGHNT, CDR2 YENEEA. The CDR3 consists of 14 residues. The CDR3 nucleotides are TGTGCCAGCAGCTTTGGCCCTAGCACAGATACGCAGTATTTT. The encoded protein is CASSFGPSTDTQYF. The whole variable domain, remainder taken from reference TRBV11-3 and TRBJ2-3, is EAGVVQSPRYKIIEKKQPVAFWCNPISGHNTLYWYLQNLGQGPELLIRYENEEAVDDSQLPKDRFSAERLKGVDSTLKIQPAELGDSAVYLCASSFGPSTDTQYFGPGTRLTVL.

The rearrangement joins TRBV7-2 to TRBJ2-7; 10 bases are shared with TRBD2. V was pared by 4 bases and J by 1 base, with 1 base of the junction left unmatched. Germline V gives CDR1 SGHTA, CDR2 FQGNSA. CDR3 length equals 14 residues. CDR3 region: CASSWTSGSYEQYF. The CDR3 bases are TGTGCCAGCAGCTGGACTAGCGGATCCTACGAGCAGTACTTC. Variable domain in full (rest from reference TRBV7-2 and TRBJ2-7): GAGVSQSPSNKVTEKGKDVELRCDPISGHTALYWYRQSLGQGLEFLIYFQGNSAPDKSGLPSDRFSAERTGGSVSTLTIQRTQQEDSAVYLCASSWTSGSYEQYFGPGTRLTVT.

The genes are TRBV12-5 and TRBJ2-7, with a possible D match to TRBD1 (6 bases). The CDR3 has 16 residues. Looked up from germline, CDR1 is LGHNT and CDR2 is FRNRAP. V was clipped by 8 bases and J by 0 bases, with 20 bases between them. The CDR3: CASPRWGPLNSYEQYF. The CDR3 DNA reads as TGTGCTAGTCCCCGGTGGGGGCCGCTAAACTCCTACGAGCAGTACTTC.

This CDR3 is CAADRSSYEQYF. The CDR3 DNA sequence: TGTGCCGCGGACAGGAGCTCCTACGAGCAGTACTTC. V usage is TRBV30 and J usage is TRBJ2-5, with 7 bases matching TRBD1. The end of the DNA aligns better with TRBJ2-7, so the J call may be wrong. Germline V lookup: CDR1 GTSNPN, CDR2 SVGIG (reference sequence). This CDR3 is built from 12 residues.

This rearrangement joins TRBV5-1 to TRBJ1-2; perhaps TRBD1 as D (5 bases). Trimming took 0 bases from V and 2 from J, leaving 8 bases between them. Germline assignment: CDR1 SGHRS and CDR2 YFSETQ. This CDR3 spans 14 amino acids. The CDR3 nucleotides are TGCGCCAGCAGCTTGGTACACAGGAACTATGGCTACACCTTC. Translation gives CASSLVHRNYGYTF.

Ten or more counts support this clone. The chain combines TRBV6-1 with TRBJ1-2; TRBD1 agrees at 12 bases. This CDR3 region has 14 residues. Germline loops: CDR1 MNHNS, CDR2 SASEGT. Trimming cost V 4 bases and J 8 bases; bases outside gene matches: 5. CDR3 in amino acids: CASSGDRGPGGYTF. The CDR3 DNA follows: TGTGCCAGCAGTGGGGACAGGGGGCCGGGAGGCTACACCTTC.

The chain combines TRBV14 with TRBJ1-1, with a tentative D call TRBD1 (6 bases). V was pared by 7 bases and J by 10 bases, with 16 bases between. The CDR3 spans 12 residues. Germline CDR1 reads SGHDN; CDR2 reads FVKESK. The CDR3 DNA reads TGTGCCAGCAACCGGGGGGGGGCCGGAGCTTTCTTT. Translated, it gives CASNRGGAGAFF.

This rearrangement joins TRBV25-1 to TRBJ2-3; 7 positions match TRBD2. CDR3 length equals 15 residues. The germline V gene has CDR1 MGHDK and CDR2 SYGVNS. J was trimmed by 1 base and V by 11 bases; bases with no gene match: 12. In nucleotides, the CDR3 is TGTGCCGCTATGGGAGGGGCCGGAGGCACAGATACGCAGTATTTT. This sequence encodes CAAMGGAGGTDTQYF.

The V and J genes are TRBV5-4 and TRBJ2-7; 7 bases align to TRBD1. Trimming at V came to 4 bases and at J to 3 bases, leaving 16 bases not matched to a gene. The CDR3 is 17 amino acids. The germline gives CDR1 SGHNT, CDR2 YYREEE (reference sequence). CDR3 protein: CASSPGHVVQGSYEQYF. CDR3 nucleotide sequence: TGTGCCAGCAGCCCGGGACATGTCGTACAGGGGAGCTACGAGCAGTACTTC. The entire variable domain, with the rest obtained from reference TRBV5-4 and TRBJ2-7, is as follows: ETGVTQSPTHLIKTRGQQVTLRCSSQSGHNTVSWYQQALGQGPQFIFQYYREEENGRGNFPPRFSGLQFPNYSSELNVNALELDDSALYLCASSPGHVVQGSYEQYFGPGTRLTVT.